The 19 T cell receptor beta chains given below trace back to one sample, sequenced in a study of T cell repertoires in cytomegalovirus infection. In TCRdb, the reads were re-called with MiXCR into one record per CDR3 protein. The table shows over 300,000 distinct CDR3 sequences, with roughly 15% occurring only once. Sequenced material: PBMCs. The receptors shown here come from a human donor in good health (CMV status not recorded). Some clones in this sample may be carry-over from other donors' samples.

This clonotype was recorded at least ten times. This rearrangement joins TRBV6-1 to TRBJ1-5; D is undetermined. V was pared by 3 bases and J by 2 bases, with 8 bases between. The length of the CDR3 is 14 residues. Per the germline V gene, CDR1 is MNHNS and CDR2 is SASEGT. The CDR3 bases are TGTGCCAGCAGTGATTCAGGAGGCAATCAGCCCCAGCATTTT. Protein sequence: CASSDSGGNQPQHF.

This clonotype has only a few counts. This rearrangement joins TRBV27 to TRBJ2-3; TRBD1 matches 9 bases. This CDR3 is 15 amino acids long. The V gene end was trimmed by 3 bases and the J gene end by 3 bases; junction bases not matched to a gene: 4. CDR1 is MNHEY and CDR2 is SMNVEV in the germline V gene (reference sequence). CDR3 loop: CASSFRDRVTDTQYF. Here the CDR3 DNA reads TGTGCCAGCAGTTTCCGGGACAGGGTAACAGATACGCAGTATTTT.

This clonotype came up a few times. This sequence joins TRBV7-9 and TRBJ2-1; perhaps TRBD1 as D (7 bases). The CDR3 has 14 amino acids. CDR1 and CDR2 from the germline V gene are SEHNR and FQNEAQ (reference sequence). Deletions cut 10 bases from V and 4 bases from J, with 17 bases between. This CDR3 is CATRGGRGYNEQFF. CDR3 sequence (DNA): TGTGCCACGAGAGGGGGCCGGGGGTACAATGAGCAGTTCTTC.

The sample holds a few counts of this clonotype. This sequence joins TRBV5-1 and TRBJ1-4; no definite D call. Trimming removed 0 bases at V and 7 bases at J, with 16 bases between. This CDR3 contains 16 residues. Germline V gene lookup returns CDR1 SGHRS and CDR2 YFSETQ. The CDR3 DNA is TGCGCCAGCAGCTTGGGGCCCGCTGGCTTATTTGAAAAACTGTTTTTT. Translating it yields CASSLGPAGLFEKLFF.

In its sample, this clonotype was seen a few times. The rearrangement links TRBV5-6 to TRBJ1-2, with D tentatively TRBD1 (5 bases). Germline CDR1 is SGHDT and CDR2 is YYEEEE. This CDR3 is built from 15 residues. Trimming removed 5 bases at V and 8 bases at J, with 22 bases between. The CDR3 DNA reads TGTGCCAGCAGAGCTTCCGGGACGGCCGAACGAGGCTACACCTTC. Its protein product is CASRASGTAERGYTF.

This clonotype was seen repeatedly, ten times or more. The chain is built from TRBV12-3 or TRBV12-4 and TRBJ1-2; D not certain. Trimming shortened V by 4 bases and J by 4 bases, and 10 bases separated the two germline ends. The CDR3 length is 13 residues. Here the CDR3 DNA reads TGTGCCAGCAGTTCCTCTAACAGCTATGGCTACACCTTC. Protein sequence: CASSSSNSYGYTF.

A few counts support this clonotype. CDR3 bases: TGCAGTGCTAAAGGACTAGCGGGGGGGCACACAGATACGCAGTATTTT. Amino acid sequence: CSAKGLAGGHTDTQYF. The V gene is TRBV20-1, the J gene TRBJ2-3, with 15 bases that match TRBD2. The germline V gene encodes CDR1 DFQATT and CDR2 SNEGSKA (reference sequence). CDR3 length: 16 residues. The J segment lost 2 bases and the V segment lost 4 bases, leaving 4 bases of the junction unmatched.

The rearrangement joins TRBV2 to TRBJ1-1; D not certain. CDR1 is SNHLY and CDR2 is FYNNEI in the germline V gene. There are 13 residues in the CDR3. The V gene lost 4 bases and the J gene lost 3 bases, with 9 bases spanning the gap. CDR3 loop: CASSGERDTEAFF. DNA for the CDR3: TGTGCCAGCAGTGGTGAAAGGGACACTGAAGCTTTCTTT.

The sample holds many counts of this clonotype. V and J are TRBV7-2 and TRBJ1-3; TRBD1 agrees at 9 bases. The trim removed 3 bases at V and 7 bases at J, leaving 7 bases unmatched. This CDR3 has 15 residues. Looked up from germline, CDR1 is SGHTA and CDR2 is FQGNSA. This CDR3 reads CASSLYGTGLNTIYF. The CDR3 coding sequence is TGTGCCAGCAGCTTGTACGGGACAGGGTTGAACACCATATATTTT.

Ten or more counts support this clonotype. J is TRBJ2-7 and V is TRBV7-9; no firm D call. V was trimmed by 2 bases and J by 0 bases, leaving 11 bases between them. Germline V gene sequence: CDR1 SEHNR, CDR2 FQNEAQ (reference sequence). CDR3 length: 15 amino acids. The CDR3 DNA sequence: TGTGCCAGCAGCTTAAGCTCAGGCAGCTCCTACGAGCAGTACTTC. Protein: CASSLSSGSSYEQYF. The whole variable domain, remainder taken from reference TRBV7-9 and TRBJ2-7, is DTGVSQNPRHKITKRGQNVTFRCDPISEHNRLYWYRQTLGQGPEFLTYFQNEAQLEKSRLLSDRFSAERPKGSFSTLEIQRTEQGDSAMYLCASSLSSGSSYEQYFGPGTRLTVT.

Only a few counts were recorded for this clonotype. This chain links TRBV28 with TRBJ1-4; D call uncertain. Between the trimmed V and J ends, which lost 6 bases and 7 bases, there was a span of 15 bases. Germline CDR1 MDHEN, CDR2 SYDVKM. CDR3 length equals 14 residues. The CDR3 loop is CASRPGGYGEKLFF. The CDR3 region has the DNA TGTGCCAGCAGACCCGGCGGGTATGGTGAAAAACTGTTTTTT.

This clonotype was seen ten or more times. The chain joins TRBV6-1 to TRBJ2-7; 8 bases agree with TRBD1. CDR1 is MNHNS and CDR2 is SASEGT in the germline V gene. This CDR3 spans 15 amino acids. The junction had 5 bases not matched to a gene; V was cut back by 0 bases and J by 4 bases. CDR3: CASSEARTGIYEQYF. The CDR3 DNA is TGTGCCAGCAGTGAAGCGAGGACAGGGATTTACGAGCAGTACTTC.

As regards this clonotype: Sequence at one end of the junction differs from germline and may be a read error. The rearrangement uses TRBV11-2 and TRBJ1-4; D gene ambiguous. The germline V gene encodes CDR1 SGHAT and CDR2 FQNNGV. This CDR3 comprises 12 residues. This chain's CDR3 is CASSLGAAQTTF. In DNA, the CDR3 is TGTGCCAGCAGCTTAGGGGCGGCACAGACTACTTTT.

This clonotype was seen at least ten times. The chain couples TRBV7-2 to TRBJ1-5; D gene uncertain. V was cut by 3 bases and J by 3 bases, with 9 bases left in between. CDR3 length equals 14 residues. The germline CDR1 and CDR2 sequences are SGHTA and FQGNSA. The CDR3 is CASSLARANQPQHF. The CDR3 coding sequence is TGTGCCAGCAGCTTGGCAAGGGCCAATCAGCCCCAGCATTTT.

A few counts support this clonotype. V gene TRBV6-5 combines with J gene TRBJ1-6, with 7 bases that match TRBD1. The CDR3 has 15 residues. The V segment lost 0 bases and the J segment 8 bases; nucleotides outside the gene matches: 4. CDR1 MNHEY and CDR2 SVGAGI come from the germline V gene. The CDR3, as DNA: TGTGCCAGCAGTTACTCAGGGGGCGAGGATTCACCCCTCCACTTT. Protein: CASSYSGGEDSPLHF.

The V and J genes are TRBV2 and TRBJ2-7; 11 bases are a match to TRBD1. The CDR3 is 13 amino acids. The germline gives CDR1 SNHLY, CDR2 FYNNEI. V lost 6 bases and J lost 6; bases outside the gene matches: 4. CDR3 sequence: CASRGTGGIEQYF. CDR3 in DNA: TGTGCCAGCAGGGGGACAGGGGGGATCGAGCAGTACTTC. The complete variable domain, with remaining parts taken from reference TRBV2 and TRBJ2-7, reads EPEVTQTPSHQVTQMGQEVILRCVPISNHLYFYWYRQILGQKVEFLVSFYNNEISEKSEIFDDQFSVERPDGSNFTLKIRSTKLEDSAMYFCASRGTGGIEQYFGPGTRLTVT.

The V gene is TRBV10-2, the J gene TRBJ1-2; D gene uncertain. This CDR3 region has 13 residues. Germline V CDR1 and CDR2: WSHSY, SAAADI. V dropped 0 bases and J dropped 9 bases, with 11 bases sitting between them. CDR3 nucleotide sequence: TGCGCCAGCAGTGAGTCCCCCGACGGGAGCTACACCTTC. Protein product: CASSESPDGSYTF.

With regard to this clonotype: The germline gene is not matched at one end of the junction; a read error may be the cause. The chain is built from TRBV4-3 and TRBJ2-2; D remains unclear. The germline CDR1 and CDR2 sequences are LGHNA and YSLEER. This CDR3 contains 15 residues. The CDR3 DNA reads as TGCGCCAGCAGTCAAGGTGTGTCGAACACCGCGGAGCTGTTTTTT. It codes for CASSQGVSNTAELFF.

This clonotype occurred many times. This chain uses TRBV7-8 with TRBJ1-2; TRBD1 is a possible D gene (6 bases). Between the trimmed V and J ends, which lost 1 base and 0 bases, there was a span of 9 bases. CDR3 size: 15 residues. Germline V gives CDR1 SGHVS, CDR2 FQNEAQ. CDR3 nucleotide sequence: TGTGCCAGCAGCTTAGGTTCAGGGGCTAACTATGGCTACACCTTC. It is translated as CASSLGSGANYGYTF.